Shown below are 4 T cell receptor beta chains from a single sample sequenced in a study of T cell responses to AZD1222 COVID-19 vaccine. Method: immunoSEQ multiplex PCR; TCRdb's copy keeps in-frame clones and lacks some. This table has 25,000 to 35,000 clones, roughly 93% appearing once. The source was peripheral blood, collected on day 0 of AZD1222 vaccination. The receptors shown here come from an adult in good health.

The chain is built from TRBV5-1 and TRBJ1-2, with TRBD1 identical over 7 bases. Germline lookup yields CDR1 SGHRS and CDR2 YFSETQ. There are 15 residues in the CDR3. The junction had 9 bases not matched to a gene; V was cut back by 4 bases and J by 3 bases. As DNA, the CDR3 is TGCGCCAGCAGCCCTTCAGGGGGTCTATACTATGGCTACACCTTC. Its protein is CASSPSGGLYYGYTF.

The genes are TRBV6-5 and TRBJ1-3; 7 bases fit TRBD1. Germline V gives CDR1 MNHEY, CDR2 SVGAGI. This CDR3 is 15 amino acids long. V trimming: 2 bases; J trimming: 4 bases; junction bases outside the gene matches: 5. The CDR3 DNA reads as TGTGCCAGCAGTTACAGGGGGCGCGAAGGAAACACCATATATTTT. Protein sequence: CASSYRGREGNTIYF.

This clone was counted a single time. The chain carries TRBV4-1 and TRBJ2-7, with 11 bases lining up with TRBD2. Germline CDR1 reads MGHRA; CDR2 reads YSYEKL. CDR3 length equals 16 residues. V was pared by 0 bases and J by 3 bases, with 4 bases of the junction left unmatched. CDR3: CASSQDSTSGNYEQYF. The DNA for the CDR3 is TGCGCCAGCAGCCAAGATTCGACTAGCGGGAACTACGAGCAGTACTTC.

This chain links TRBV12-3 or TRBV12-4 with TRBJ2-7; D gene ambiguous. The V and J ends lost 6 bases and 7 bases respectively, with 13 bases between them. The CDR3 consists of 12 residues. Here the CDR3 DNA reads TGTGCCAGCAGATCAGGTATTTCGGAGCAGTACTTC. Translation gives CASRSGISEQYF.